Listed below are T cell receptor beta chains from one sample, sequenced in a study of blood T cell repertoires in COVID-19. Data came from immunoSEQ multiplex PCR; TCRdb stores just in-frame clones and leaves some out. The sample carries about 160,000 clones, about 74% recorded once. The sample was peripheral blood. Source of these receptors: a man aged 60 to 69 with acute or convalescent COVID-19. CDR3s include the opening cysteine and the closing phenylalanine or tryptophan. A D gene is named only where the DNA matches it firmly. Rows give clone size only sometimes, using once, few, many, or a class for an expanded clone.

V gene,J gene,CDR3 length,D gene,clone size,CDR3 DNA,CDR3 protein
TRBV10-2,TRBJ2-2,17,NA,once,TGCGCCAGCAGTCGGGCTATGGACAACGCGAACACCGGGGAGCTGTTTTTT,CASSRAMDNANTGELFF
TRBV5-1,TRBJ2-2,16,TRBD2,NA,TGCGCCACCAGGGGACTAGCGGGAATGAACACCGGGGAGCTGTTTTTT,CATRGLAGMNTGELFF
TRBV7-3,TRBJ2-7,13,NA,NA,TGTGCCAGCAGCCGGGGACATACACTGGAGCAGTACTTC,CASSRGHTLEQYF
TRBV11-2,TRBJ1-1,15,NA,NA,TGTGCCAGCACCCTCGGCGTAGACATGAACACTGAAGCTTTCTTT,CASTLGVDMNTEAFF
TRBV7-3,TRBJ2-1,18,TRBD1,NA,TGTGCCAGCAGCCCCCCCGGTGGTACAGGGGAAGTTTACAATGAGCAGTTCTTC,CASSPPGGTGEVYNEQFF
TRBV11-2,TRBJ1-2,16,NA,NA,TGTGCCAGCAGCTTAGATCTAGGGACAATCTACTATGGCTACACCTTC,CASSLDLGTIYYGYTF
TRBV19,TRBJ1-2,15,TRBD1,NA,TGTGCCAGTAGTCTAACCGGGACAGGGGGCTCTGGCTACACCTTC,CASSLTGTGGSGYTF
TRBV6-5,TRBJ2-5,14,NA,NA,TGTGCCAGCAGCCAGATTGGGAGGGGGGAGACCCAGTACTTC,CASSQIGRGETQYF
TRBV7-2,TRBJ2-3,14,NA,few,TGTGCCAGCAGCTTAGGGCTAGCTGGGGATACGCAGTATTTT,CASSLGLAGDTQYF
TRBV3-1/TRBV3-2,TRBJ1-5,12,NA,once,TGTGCCAGCAGCCAAGGGCAGCAGCCCCAGCATTTT,CASSQGQQPQHF
TRBV6-2/TRBV6-3,TRBJ2-3,16,TRBD2,NA,TGTGCCAGCAGTTACAATCCAGCGGGGGGGATCGATACGCAGTATTTT,CASSYNPAGGIDTQYF
TRBV6-5,TRBJ2-5,14,NA,NA,TGTGCCAGCGGCATAGGGGTCCGTCCAGAGACCCAGTACTTC,CASGIGVRPETQYF
TRBV7-2,TRBJ1-1,12,NA,few,TGTGCCAGCACCGAGGTTAGTCCTGAAGCTTTCTTT,CASTEVSPEAFF
TRBV6-4,TRBJ1-6,14,NA,NA,TGTGCCAGCAGGAATACTAACTATAATTCACCCCTCCACTTT,CASRNTNYNSPLHF
TRBV7-6,TRBJ1-4,14,NA,NA,TGTGCCAGCAGACCAGGGGCGCAGGATGAAAAACTGTTTTTT,CASRPGAQDEKLFF
TRBV6-4,TRBJ1-2,14,TRBD1,NA,TGTGCCAGCAGCGCAGACAGGGGGACGTCTGGCTACACCTTC,CASSADRGTSGYTF
TRBV6-2/TRBV6-3,TRBJ1-2,14,TRBD1,NA,TGTGCCAGCAGTCGGGTGTCAGGGGGCAGTGGCTACACCTTC,CASSRVSGGSGYTF
TRBV15,TRBJ1-1,13,NA,NA,TGTGCCACCAGCATTGGAGGGAACACTGAAGCTTTCTTT,CATSIGGNTEAFF
TRBV7-2,TRBJ1-2,12,TRBD1,NA,TGTGCCAGCAGCTTTACAGGGGTCGGCTACACCTTC,CASSFTGVGYTF
TRBV19,TRBJ1-6,15,TRBD1,NA,TGTGCCAGTAGTCTGATCGACAGGGCGGCCTCACCCCTCCACTTT,CASSLIDRAASPLHF
TRBV24-1,TRBJ2-3,19,NA,NA,TGTGCCACCAGTGATCGTAAATCCTCAGGGGCTCGGGGCACAGATACGCAGTATTTT,CATSDRKSSGARGTDTQYF
TRBV25-1,TRBJ1-3,16,NA,NA,TGTGCCAGCAGTGAGGGCTTAGGATTCTCTGGAAACACCATATATTTT,CASSEGLGFSGNTIYF
TRBV12-5,TRBJ2-5,16,NA,NA,TGTGCTAGTGGTTTGACAGGGCGCGATGTTCAAGAGACCCAGTACTTC,CASGLTGRDVQETQYF
TRBV9,TRBJ2-7,14,NA,NA,TGTGCCAGCAGCGTAGGGAGCAGGGGGGACGAGCAGTACTTC,CASSVGSRGDEQYF
TRBV6-5,TRBJ1-1,13,NA,NA,TGTGCCAGCAGAGGACAGTCAAACACTGAAGCTTTCTTT,CASRGQSNTEAFF
TRBV14,TRBJ1-2,14,NA,NA,TGTGCCAGCAGCCAGGCTCATCCCTCCTATGGCTACACCTTC,CASSQAHPSYGYTF
TRBV10-3,TRBJ2-3,18,TRBD2,NA,TGTGCCATCAGTGATGGTCTAGCGGGGGGTGTGGGCACAGATACGCAGTATTTT,CAISDGLAGGVGTDTQYF
TRBV29-1,TRBJ1-5,14,TRBD1,NA,TGCAGCGTTAGCGTGGGGGACAGAGATCAGCCCCAGCATTTT,CSVSVGDRDQPQHF
TRBV10-1,TRBJ2-3,14,TRBD1,NA,TGCGCCAGCAGTTCGGGACAGAGCACAGATACGCAGTATTTT,CASSSGQSTDTQYF
TRBV6-5,TRBJ2-6,16,NA,NA,TGTGCCAGCAGTTACTCGGTCAGCTCTGGGGCCAACGTCCTGACTTTC,CASSYSVSSGANVLTF
TRBV4-1,TRBJ2-1,16,TRBD1,few,TGCGCCAGCAGCCACGCGAACAGGGGATTTAGGAATGAGCAGTTCTTC,CASSHANRGFRNEQFF
TRBV6-1,TRBJ2-7,14,NA,NA,TGTGCCAGCAGTGAATGGCAGGGCTCCTACGAGCAGTACTTC,CASSEWQGSYEQYF
TRBV18,TRBJ2-1,19,TRBD2,NA,TGTGCCAGCTCACCACGGGGGACTAGCGGGGGGGCCGTCATCAATGAGCAGTTCTTC,CASSPRGTSGGAVINEQFF
TRBV18,TRBJ2-2,16,NA,NA,TGTGCCAGCTCACCAGGGACGGGGGGCCTTTCCGGGGAGCTGTTTTTT,CASSPGTGGLSGELFF
TRBV9,TRBJ1-3,14,NA,NA,TGTGCCAGCAGCGAGACGGGTTCTGGAAACACCATATATTTT,CASSETGSGNTIYF
TRBV28,TRBJ1-2,13,NA,NA,TGTGCCAGTGTCCCTCGGGGAAGCTATGGCTACACCTTC,CASVPRGSYGYTF
TRBV6-2/TRBV6-3,TRBJ1-1,13,NA,NA,TGTGCCAGCAGTTCGCGGGACGCTTCTGAAGCTTTCTTT,CASSSRDASEAFF
TRBV9,TRBJ1-1,13,NA,NA,TGTGCCAGCAGCCCCGGGGTTTACACTGAAGCTTTCTTT,CASSPGVYTEAFF
TRBV24-1,TRBJ2-1,15,TRBD2,NA,TGTGCCACCAGTGACCCGGGGACTAGCGGAAATGAGCAGTTCTTC,CATSDPGTSGNEQFF
TRBV7-6,TRBJ1-2,15,TRBD1,few,TGTGCCAGCAGGTCATCGAGACAGGGGCCCTATGGCTACACCTTC,CASRSSRQGPYGYTF
TRBV27,TRBJ2-1,14,TRBD2,few,TGTGCCAGTTCCCTAGCGGGGGGGAGTTATGAGCAGTTCTTC,CASSLAGGSYEQFF
TRBV6-5,TRBJ1-6,14,NA,NA,TGTGCCAGCAAGCTGAGCTCCTATAATTCACCCCTCCACTTT,CASKLSSYNSPLHF
TRBV19,TRBJ1-1,12,TRBD1,NA,TGTGCCAGTGGGACAGGGGGTCTTGAAGCTTTCTTT,CASGTGGLEAFF
TRBV27,TRBJ1-5,13,NA,NA,TGTGCCAGCAGTTTTTCGGGAAATCAGCCCCAGCATTTT,CASSFSGNQPQHF
TRBV6-5,TRBJ2-1,12,TRBD2,NA,TGTGCCAGCAGTTACGGAGCGGGGGAGCAGTTCTTC,CASSYGAGEQFF
TRBV6-1,TRBJ2-1,15,TRBD2,NA,TGTGCCAGCTCTTCCGGGGGGGGCTCCTACAATGAGCAGTTCTTC,CASSSGGGSYNEQFF
TRBV21-1,TRBJ1-1,17,NA,few,TGTGCCAGCACTCAACCTGGGACAGGGGGAAGGGGTGCTGAAGCTTTCTTT,CASTQPGTGGRGAEAFF
TRBV9,TRBJ2-5,15,NA,NA,TGTGCCAGCAGCGTATCCTCGGACTTTCGGGAGACCCAGTACTTC,CASSVSSDFRETQYF
TRBV5-1,TRBJ1-5,15,NA,NA,TGCGCCAGCAGTCCAGGACAGCCAACAAATCAGCCCCAGCATTTT,CASSPGQPTNQPQHF
TRBV6-5,TRBJ1-2,14,NA,NA,TGTGCCAGCAGTTACTCGCGGGGAAAAAAGCGCTACACCTTC,CASSYSRGKKRYTF
TRBV4-3,TRBJ1-3,15,NA,NA,TGCGCCAGCAGCCAAGACAGACTCTCTGGAAACACCATATATTTT,CASSQDRLSGNTIYF